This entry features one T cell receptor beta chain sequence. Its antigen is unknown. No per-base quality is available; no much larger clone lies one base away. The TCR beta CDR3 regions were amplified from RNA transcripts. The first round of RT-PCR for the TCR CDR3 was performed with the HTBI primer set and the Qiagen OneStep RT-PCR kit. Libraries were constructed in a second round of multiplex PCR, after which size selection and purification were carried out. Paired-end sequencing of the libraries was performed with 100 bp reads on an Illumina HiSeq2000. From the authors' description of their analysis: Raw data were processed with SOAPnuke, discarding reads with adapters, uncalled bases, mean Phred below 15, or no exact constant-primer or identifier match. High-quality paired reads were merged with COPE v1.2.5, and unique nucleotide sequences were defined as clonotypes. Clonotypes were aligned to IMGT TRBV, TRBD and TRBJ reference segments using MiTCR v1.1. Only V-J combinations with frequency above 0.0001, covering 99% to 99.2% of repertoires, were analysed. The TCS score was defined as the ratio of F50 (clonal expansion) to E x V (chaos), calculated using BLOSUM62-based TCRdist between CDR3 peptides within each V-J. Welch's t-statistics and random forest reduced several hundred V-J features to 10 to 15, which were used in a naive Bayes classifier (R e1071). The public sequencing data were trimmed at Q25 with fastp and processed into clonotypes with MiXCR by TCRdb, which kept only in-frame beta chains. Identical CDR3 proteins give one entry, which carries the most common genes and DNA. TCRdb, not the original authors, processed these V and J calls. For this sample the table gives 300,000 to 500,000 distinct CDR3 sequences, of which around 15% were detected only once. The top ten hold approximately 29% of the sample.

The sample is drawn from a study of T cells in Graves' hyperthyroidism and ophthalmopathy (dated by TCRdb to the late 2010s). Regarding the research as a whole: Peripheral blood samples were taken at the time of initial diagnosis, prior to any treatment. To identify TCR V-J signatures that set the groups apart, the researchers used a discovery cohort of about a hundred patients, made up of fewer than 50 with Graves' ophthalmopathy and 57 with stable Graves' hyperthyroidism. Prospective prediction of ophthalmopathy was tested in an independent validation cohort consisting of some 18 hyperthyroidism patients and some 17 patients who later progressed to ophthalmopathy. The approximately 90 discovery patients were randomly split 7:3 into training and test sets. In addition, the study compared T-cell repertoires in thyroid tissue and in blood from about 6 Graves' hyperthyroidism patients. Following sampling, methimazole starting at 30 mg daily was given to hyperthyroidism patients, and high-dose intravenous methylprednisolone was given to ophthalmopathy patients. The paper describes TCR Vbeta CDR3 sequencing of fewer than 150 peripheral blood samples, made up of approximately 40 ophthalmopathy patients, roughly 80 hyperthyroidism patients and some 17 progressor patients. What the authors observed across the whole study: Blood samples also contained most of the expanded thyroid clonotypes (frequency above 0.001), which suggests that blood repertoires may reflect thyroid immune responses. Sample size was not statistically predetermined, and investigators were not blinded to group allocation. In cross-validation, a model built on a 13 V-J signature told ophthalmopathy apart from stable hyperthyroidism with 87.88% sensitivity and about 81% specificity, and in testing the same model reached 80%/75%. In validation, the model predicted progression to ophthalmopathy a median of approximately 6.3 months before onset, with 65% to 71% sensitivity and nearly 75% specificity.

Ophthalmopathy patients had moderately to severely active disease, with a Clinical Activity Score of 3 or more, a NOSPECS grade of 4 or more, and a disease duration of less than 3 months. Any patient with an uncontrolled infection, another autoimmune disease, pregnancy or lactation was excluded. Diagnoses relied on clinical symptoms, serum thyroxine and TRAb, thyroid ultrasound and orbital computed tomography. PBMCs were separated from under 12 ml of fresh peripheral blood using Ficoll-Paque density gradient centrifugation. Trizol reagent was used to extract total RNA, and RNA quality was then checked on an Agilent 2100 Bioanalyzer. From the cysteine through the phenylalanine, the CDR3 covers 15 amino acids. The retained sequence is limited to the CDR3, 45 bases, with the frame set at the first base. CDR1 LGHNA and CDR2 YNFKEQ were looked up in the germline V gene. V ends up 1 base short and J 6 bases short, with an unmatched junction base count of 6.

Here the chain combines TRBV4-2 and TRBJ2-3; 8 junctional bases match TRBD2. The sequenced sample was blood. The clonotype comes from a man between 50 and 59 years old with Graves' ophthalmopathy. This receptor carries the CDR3 CASSQGGQREDTQYF. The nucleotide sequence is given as TGTGCCAGCAGCCAAGGCGGCCAGCGGGAGGATACGCAGTATTTT.